The present entry profiles one T cell receptor beta chain with its context. Its cognate antigen has yet to be identified. Base qualities are missing; no much larger clone stands one base away. This entry is derived from a study of regulatory T cells in long-lasting Graves disease (dated by TCRdb to 2020 to 2023). With respect to the entire study: To count as having persistent Graves' disease, a patient had to have received antithyroid drug treatment for over 5 years with TSH receptor autoantibodies remaining persistently positive. The study was registered as a clinical trial and conducted in China. Persistent Graves' disease patients in the clinical cohort had taken antithyroid drugs for roughly ten years on average. This study used TCR sequencing and RNA sequencing of peripheral blood to compare persistent Graves' disease patients against newly diagnosed Graves' disease patients. A total of about 33 samples were covered by TCR sequencing, comprising approximately 13 persistent and about 20 newly diagnosed Graves' disease patients.

This specimen's time point label, interpreted: persistent/refractory GD, antithyroid drugs over 5 years with positive TRAb. For both TCR sequencing and RNA sequencing, RNA was extracted from PBMCs in TRIzol. The diagnosis of Graves' disease followed American Thyroid Association guidelines. Patients for the study were recruited at an endocrinology department in Xi'an, China. From each patient, around 8.3 milliliters of peripheral blood was collected into an EDTA anticoagulant tube. Ficoll Paque Plus density gradient separation was used to isolate PBMCs, and no further T cell sorting was done. An Agilent 2100 Bioanalyzer and agarose gel were used to check RNA quality, and a NanoDrop 2000 was used to measure RNA concentration. The library was obtained by multiplex PCR. Sequencer: Illumina HiSeq 4000. iRepertoire HTBI primers and Arm-PCR amplification of CDR3 regions were used to construct TCR beta libraries. Before sequencing, the PCR products underwent gel purification. The authors' analysis ran thus. Gene usage analysis of CDR3 amino acid clonotypes used the roughly 60 TRBV and some 13 TRBJ segments found across samples. Filtered high-quality paired reads were merged into contigs using COPE and FqMerger. Contigs were aligned with BLAST to IMGT TRBV, TRBD and TRBJ reference genes, and CDR3 was defined per IMGT. Highly expanded clones were defined as clonotypes with a frequency above 0.1%. Repertoire diversity was measured by Shannon entropy, and V-J evenness by the Gini coefficient. Public clonotypes were defined as clonotypes shared by more than one individual. Through fastp at Q25 and MiXCR, TCRdb rebuilt clones from the public reads, retaining in-frame beta chains. One record per CDR3 amino acid sequence lists the most common genes and DNA. These V and J calls rely on TCRdb rather than the paper's analysis. The sample records 420,000 or so distinct CDR3 sequences, about 20% of which are singletons. The top ten clones comprise about a quarter of the sample.

Overall study results and their limits: TRBV28, TRBJ1-2 and TRBJ2-5 were preferentially used in persistent disease, while TRBV20-1 and TRBJ2-1 were favored in newly diagnosed disease. Peripheral blood alone was examined, since thyroid tissue, which constituted the primary lesion, could not be accessed. The authors noted that the small sample size was a limitation that may lower accuracy. Sequencing and analysis were restricted to the TCR beta chain. Compared with newly diagnosed patients, persistent Graves' disease patients had lower TCR Shannon entropy and fewer highly expanded clones, which suggests clonal expansion. Patients with persistent disease shared more public clonotypes (about 2,900) than newly diagnosed patients did (966).

The CDR3 numbers 16 residues from cysteine through phenylalanine. Only the CDR3 part of the read is kept: 48 bases, read in frame from the first base. The germline V gene sets CDR1 to MGHRA and CDR2 to YSYEKL. Trimming costs V 1 base and J 2 bases, and their ends lie 15 bases apart. The sequence was collected from a female donor with Graves disease. This chain joins TRBV4-1 to TRBJ2-7, with the D gene uncertain. Source: peripheral blood mononuclear cells (PBMCs), taken when the disease was refractory, from a patient treated with antithyroid drugs. The DNA sequence reads TGCGCCAGCAGCCAAGGGTCCGCCGGCCGTACCTACGAGCAGTACTTC. The resulting protein is CASSQGSAGRTYEQYF.